This passage covers 12 T cell receptor beta chains from one sample sequenced in a study of cytomegalovirus exposure and HLA in healthy donors. The study ran its PCR with 60 Vbeta and 13 Jbeta primers. Clones were read by immunoSEQ multiplex PCR, and TCRdb kept only the in-frame ones, dropping some. Of roughly 120,000 clones listed, about 75% are singletons. Material for sequencing was PBMCs. The receptors were gathered from a man aged 55 to 70 in good health and CMV-seropositive.

The CDR3 DNA sequence: TGCGCCAGCAGCTTCTCCACAGGGGTAAAGTACGAGCAGTACTTC. This gives the protein CASSFSTGVKYEQYF. The gene calls are TRBV5-1 and TRBJ2-7; 7 bases fit TRBD1. The V and J ends lost 2 bases and 4 bases, in that order; junction bases with no gene match: 9. The CDR3 length is 15 residues. CDR1 is SGHRS, CDR2 YFSETQ, per germline.

The chain has TRBV7-2 and TRBJ1-6, with 7 nucleotides matching TRBD1. Trimming at V came to 2 bases and at J to 6 bases, leaving 4 bases not matched to a gene. The CDR3 has 15 residues. CDR1 is SGHTA and CDR2 is FQGNSA in the germline V gene. The CDR3 region has the DNA TGTGCCAGCAGCTTAAGGGGGCAGGGTAATTCACCCCTCCACTTT. It codes for CASSLRGQGNSPLHF.

V usage is TRBV30 and J usage is TRBJ1-1; weak D call: TRBD1 (6 bases). The CDR3 covers 13 residues. Trimming pared 4 bases from V and 5 bases from J, leaving 14 bases between. Germline V lookup: CDR1 GTSNPN, CDR2 SVGIG (reference sequence). CDR3 in amino acids: CAWTSRGGTEAFF. CDR3 coding DNA: TGTGCCTGGACCAGTAGGGGGGGGACTGAAGCTTTCTTT. Supplemented by reference TRBV30 and TRBJ1-1, the full variable domain reads SQTIHQWPATLVQPVGSPLSLECTVEGTSNPNLYWYRQAAGRGLQLLFYSVGIGQISSEVPQNLSASRPQDRQFILSSKKLLLSDSGFYLCAWTSRGGTEAFFGQGTRLTVV.

The chain uses TRBV29-1 and TRBJ1-4; 7 positions match TRBD1. Germline assignment: CDR1 SQVTM and CDR2 ANQGSEA. V was clipped by 6 bases and J by 3 bases; unmatched bases: 4. The CDR3 has 13 residues. The CDR3 here is CSVAQGSNEKLFF. The CDR3 region has the DNA TGCAGCGTCGCACAGGGGTCTAATGAAAAACTGTTTTTT.

This clone came up a few times. The rearrangement links TRBV19 to TRBJ1-2, with 8 positions matching TRBD1. Germline assignment: CDR1 LNHDA and CDR2 SQIVND (reference sequence). V gave up 4 bases and J gave up 6 bases; unmatched junction bases: 10. The CDR3 sequence is 15 residues long. CDR3 coding DNA: TGTGCCAGTAGTAACCCCGGGACAGGAGGAAATGGCTACACCTTC. It encodes CASSNPGTGGNGYTF. The full variable domain, rest sourced from reference TRBV19 and TRBJ1-2, is DGGITQSPKYLFRKEGQNVTLSCEQNLNHDAMYWYRQDPGQGLRLIYYSQIVNDFQKGDIAEGYSVSREKKESFPLTVTSAQKNPTAFYLCASSNPGTGGNGYTFGSGTRLTVV.

The chain combines TRBV5-1 with TRBJ2-2; 14 bases are a match to TRBD2. Unmatched junction bases numbered 19, after V lost 3 bases and J lost 6 bases. The germline V gene encodes CDR1 SGHRS and CDR2 YFSETQ. The CDR3 runs 21 residues. DNA for the CDR3: TGCGCCAGCAGCTCCCCTGGGGTGACTAGCGGGAGGGCGCTCGGACCCGGGGAGCTGTTTTTT. Its translation: CASSSPGVTSGRALGPGELFF. Complete variable domain (other parts from reference TRBV5-1 and TRBJ2-2): KAGVTQTPRYLIKTRGQQVTLSCSPISGHRSVSWYQQTPGQGLQFLFEYFSETQRNKGNFPGRFSGRQFSNSRSEMNVSTLELGDSALYLCASSSPGVTSGRALGPGELFFGEGSRLTVL.

The genes are TRBV2 and TRBJ1-1; 7 nucleotides line up with TRBD1. CDR3 size: 13 residues. The junction had 8 bases not matched to a gene; V was cut back by 6 bases and J by 7 bases. Germline loops: CDR1 SNHLY, CDR2 FYNNEI. The CDR3 loop reads CASSRVGQVEAFF. CDR3 DNA sequence: TGTGCCAGCAGCCGTGTCGGACAGGTTGAAGCTTTCTTT. Using reference TRBV2 and TRBJ1-1 for the parts outside the CDR3, the full variable domain is EPEVTQTPSHQVTQMGQEVILRCVPISNHLYFYWYRQILGQKVEFLVSFYNNEISEKSEIFDDQFSVERPDGSNFTLKIRSTKLEDSAMYFCASSRVGQVEAFFGQGTRLTVV.

This clone was observed a handful of times. V usage is TRBV18 and J usage is TRBJ1-1; weak D call: TRBD1 (6 bases). The CDR3 loop spans 12 amino acids. CDR1 and CDR2 from the germline V gene are KGHSH and LQKENI. With 6 bases removed from V and 1 base from J, the gap between germline ends came to 6 bases. CDR3 sequence: CASSGQNTEAFF. CDR3 bases: TGTGCCAGCTCGGGACAGAACACTGAAGCTTTCTTT.

The genes are TRBV6-5 and TRBJ1-6; 8 nucleotides line up with TRBD1. The J segment lost 7 bases and the V segment lost 1 base, leaving 6 bases of the junction unmatched. Germline CDR1 and CDR2: MNHEY and SVGAGI. The CDR3 length is 16 residues. The CDR3 coding sequence is TGTGCCAGCAGTTACTTCGGACAGGGAGGAAATTCACCCCTCCACTTT. Translated: CASSYFGQGGNSPLHF.

The chain is built from TRBV5-5 and TRBJ1-1; 10 bases are a match to TRBD1. CDR1 is SGHKS, CDR2 YYEKEE, per germline (reference sequence). Trimming at V came to 4 bases and at J to 5 bases, leaving 5 bases not matched to a gene. The CDR3 has 14 residues. The CDR3 reads CASSVDRGYTEAFF. Here the CDR3 DNA reads TGTGCCAGCAGCGTGGACAGGGGGTATACTGAAGCTTTCTTT.

This rearrangement joins TRBV2 to TRBJ1-2; D gene uncertain. This CDR3 comprises 13 residues. Germline V gene data show CDR1 as SNHLY and CDR2 as FYNNEI. V lost 5 bases and J 2 bases, leaving 9 bases between the germline ends. The CDR3: CASSREQNYGYTF. As DNA, the CDR3 is TGTGCCAGCAGTAGGGAGCAGAACTATGGCTACACCTTC.

The chain has TRBV5-1 and TRBJ2-1; 8 positions agree with TRBD2. Germline CDR1 SGHRS, CDR2 YFSETQ. CDR3 length: 17 residues. Trimming cost V 0 bases and J 11 bases; bases outside gene matches: 16. The CDR3 sequence is CASSLARDGGGLRKQFF. CDR3 DNA: TGCGCCAGCAGCTTGGCCCGAGACGGGGGGGGCCTACGTAAGCAGTTCTTC.